One and the same sample provided the 26 T cell receptor beta chains below, sequenced in a study of shared clonotypes between healthy human individuals. The data were produced by immunoSEQ multiplex PCR, yet TCRdb's version contains in-frame clones alone and is incomplete. Altogether a few million clones are present, roughly 92% being singletons, with the ten largest covering around 0.35%. The specimen was naive CD4+ T cells from PBMCs. The subset denotes: CD45RA+ positively selected. The receptors originated from a man aged 18-30 years in good health. Some clones in this sample may be carry-over from other donors' samples.

The chain links TRBV6-5 to TRBJ2-5; the match to TRBD1 covers 7 bases. In germline, CDR1 is MNHEY, CDR2 SVGAGI. The CDR3 contains 13 residues. Germline trimming cut 7 bases from V and 5 bases from J; bases unmatched to any gene: 7. For the CDR3, the DNA is TGTGCCAGCAATCCAGGGGGTTTCGAGACCCAGTACTTC. Translation: CASNPGGFETQYF.

The chain links TRBV5-1 to TRBJ2-1; tentatively, D is TRBD1 (5 bases). The germline V gene has CDR1 SGHRS and CDR2 YFSETQ. This CDR3 has 14 residues. Trimming shortened V by 4 bases and J by 2 bases, and 10 bases separated the two germline ends. CDR3: CASSPDIAYNEQFF. The CDR3 DNA sequence: TGCGCCAGCAGCCCGGACATAGCCTACAATGAGCAGTTCTTC.

The chain recombines TRBV5-4 with TRBJ2-5; a possible D gene is TRBD2 (6 bases). The germline V gene encodes CDR1 SGHNT and CDR2 YYREEE (reference sequence). This CDR3 contains 16 residues. V lost 4 bases, J lost 2 bases, and 18 bases lay in between. CDR3 amino acids: CASSLGTRPPQETQYF. The CDR3 DNA reads TGTGCCAGCAGCCTCGGGACTCGTCCCCCACAAGAGACCCAGTACTTC. Supplemented by reference TRBV5-4 and TRBJ2-5, the full variable domain reads ETGVTQSPTHLIKTRGQQVTLRCSSQSGHNTVSWYQQALGQGPQFIFQYYREEENGRGNFPPRFSGLQFPNYSSELNVNALELDDSALYLCASSLGTRPPQETQYFGPGTRLLVL.

This chain joins TRBV9 and TRBJ1-2; 7 bases agree with TRBD1. Germline values: CDR1 SGDLS, CDR2 YYNGEE. The CDR3 covers 16 residues. With V trimmed by 0 bases and J by 8 bases, 13 bases remained unmatched. The chain's CDR3 is CASSVVGQANVGGYTF. Written as DNA, the CDR3 is TGTGCCAGCAGCGTAGTCGGACAGGCCAACGTGGGGGGCTACACCTTC.

The chain carries TRBV29-1 and TRBJ2-5; D uncertain. The CDR3 extends over 13 amino acids. V was pared by 4 bases and J by 0 bases, with 9 bases between. CDR1 and CDR2 from the germline V gene are SQVTM and ANQGSEA. As DNA, the CDR3 is TGCAGCGTTGCTGGGCTAGACCAAGAGACCCAGTACTTC. Translated: CSVAGLDQETQYF.

The chain uses TRBV7-8 and TRBJ2-1; TRBD2 aligns across 14 bases. Germline V lookup: CDR1 SGHVS, CDR2 FQNEAQ. The V and J ends lost 5 bases and 8 bases, in that order; junction bases with no gene match: 5. This CDR3 comprises 15 residues. CDR3 residues: CASSAGTSGSYEQFF. The CDR3 DNA sequence: TGTGCCAGCAGCGCAGGGACTAGCGGGAGCTATGAGCAGTTCTTC. Full variable domain (missing parts from reference TRBV7-8 and TRBJ2-1): GAGVSQSPRYKVAKRGQDVALRCDPISGHVSLFWYQQALGQGPEFLTYFQNEAQLDKSGLPSDRFFAERPEGSVSTLKIQRTQQEDSAVYLCASSAGTSGSYEQFFGPGTRLTVL.

This chain joins TRBV9 and TRBJ2-5; either TRBD1 or TRBD2 may fit D (5 bases each). Germline CDR1 reads SGDLS; CDR2 reads YYNGEE. The CDR3 sequence is 13 residues long. Trimming stripped 5 bases from V and 2 bases from J, with 10 bases between. The CDR3 nucleotides read TGTGCCAGCAGTCCGGGACCTCAAGAGACCCAGTACTTC. Its protein is CASSPGPQETQYF.

This clone was counted a few times. This chain links TRBV9 with TRBJ1-1; D uncertain. CDR1 SGDLS and CDR2 YYNGEE come from the germline V gene. The V and J ends lost 0 bases and 0 bases respectively, with 9 bases between them. The CDR3 is 15 amino acids. CDR3 region: CASSVEAGMNTEAFF. CDR3 nucleotides: TGTGCCAGCAGCGTAGAGGCGGGAATGAACACTGAAGCTTTCTTT.

The J gene is TRBJ2-3, the V gene TRBV28; a weak D match, TRBD2 (5 bases). V was trimmed by 3 bases and J by 1 base, leaving 14 bases between them. The CDR3 covers 16 residues. Germline CDR1 is MDHEN and CDR2 is SYDVKM. In nucleotides, the CDR3 is TGTGCCAGCAGTTTGGGTGTGCGAGCGGGCACAGATACGCAGTATTTT. This encodes CASSLGVRAGTDTQYF.

The J gene is TRBJ1-5, the V gene TRBV6-1; D might be TRBD1 (5 bases). V shed 8 bases and J shed 5 bases, with 13 bases lying between them. The CDR3 runs 13 residues. CDR1 is MNHNS and CDR2 is SASEGT in the germline V gene. The CDR3, as DNA: TGTGCCAGCGATCGGGGCTTGTATCAGCCCCAGCATTTT. This encodes CASDRGLYQPQHF.

J is TRBJ2-7 and V is TRBV7-9, with 7 bases fitting TRBD1. V gave up 5 bases and J gave up 2 bases; unmatched junction bases: 0. CDR1 SEHNR and CDR2 FQNEAQ come from the germline V gene (reference sequence). This CDR3 is built from 12 residues. CDR3 coding DNA: TGTGCCAGCAGCACAGGGGCCTACGAGCAGTACTTC. Residues: CASSTGAYEQYF. The full variable domain, its missing parts supplied by reference TRBV7-9 and TRBJ2-7, is DTGVSQNPRHKITKRGQNVTFRCDPISEHNRLYWYRQTLGQGPEFLTYFQNEAQLEKSRLLSDRFSAERPKGSFSTLEIQRTEQGDSAMYLCASSTGAYEQYFGPGTRLTVT.

The genes are TRBV7-3 and TRBJ2-7; 9 nucleotides align to TRBD1. V was clipped by 1 base and J by 12 bases; unmatched bases: 10. The CDR3 runs 14 residues. Germline loops: CDR1 SGHTA, CDR2 FQGTGA. The CDR3 DNA reads TGTGCCAGCAGCTTAATTGGACAGGGGCTCCAGCGGTACTTC. This translates into CASSLIGQGLQRYF.

This clone was seen a single time. The V call is TRBV28, the J call TRBJ2-2, with D perhaps TRBD1 or TRBD2 (5 bases each). Germline CDR1 and CDR2: MDHEN and SYDVKM. The CDR3 loop spans 14 amino acids. V was cut by 8 bases and J by 0 bases, with 10 bases left in between. The CDR3 sequence is CASGDHSNTGELFF. CDR3 bases: TGTGCCAGCGGGGACCACTCGAACACCGGGGAGCTGTTTTTT. The variable domain in full, completed from reference TRBV28 and TRBJ2-2, reads DVKVTQSSRYLVKRTGEKVFLECVQDMDHENMFWYRQDPGLGLRLIYFSYDVKMKEKGDIPEGYSVSREKKERFSLILESASTNQTSMYLCASGDHSNTGELFFGEGSRLTVL.

The chain employs TRBV4-1 and TRBJ2-7; the match to TRBD1 covers 7 bases. V lost 3 bases and J lost 2; bases outside the gene matches: 7. The CDR3 extends over 15 amino acids. Germline CDR1 is MGHRA and CDR2 is YSYEKL. CDR3 in DNA: TGCGCCAGCAGCCATTGGGGACAGCTTACCTACGAGCAGTACTTC. This translates into CASSHWGQLTYEQYF.

V usage is TRBV7-9 and J usage is TRBJ2-7, with D perhaps TRBD1 (5 bases). Trimming removed 5 bases at V and 1 base at J, with 9 bases between. CDR1 SEHNR and CDR2 FQNEAQ come from the germline V gene (reference sequence). There are 13 residues in the CDR3. This CDR3 is CASSKTASYEQYF. The CDR3 DNA reads as TGTGCCAGCAGCAAGACAGCATCCTACGAGCAGTACTTC.

The V gene is TRBV10-2, the J gene TRBJ1-1; 8 positions match TRBD1. From germline, CDR1 is WSHSY and CDR2 SAAADI. The V gene end was trimmed by 2 bases and the J gene end by 2 bases; junction bases not matched to a gene: 4. CDR3 length: 15 residues. The DNA for the CDR3 is TGCGCCAGCAGTGAGGTCCCAGGGGGCAACACTGAAGCTTTCTTT. It translates to CASSEVPGGNTEAFF.

Details on this clone: Additional DNA sequences in this sample encode the identical CDR3. The V call is TRBV12-5, the J call TRBJ2-3, with 9 positions matching TRBD1. Germline V gene lookup returns CDR1 LGHNT and CDR2 FRNRAP. The ends lost 6 bases at V and 6 bases at J; junction bases unmatched: 4. The CDR3 loop spans 13 amino acids. CDR3 amino acids: CASGTTGGDTQYF. The DNA of the CDR3 is TGTGCTAGTGGAACTACAGGGGGCGATACGCAGTATTTT.

This rearrangement joins TRBV6-6 to TRBJ1-2, with D tentatively TRBD1 (5 bases). Trimming stripped 0 bases from V and 8 bases from J, with 10 bases between. The germline V gene encodes CDR1 MNHNY and CDR2 SVGAGI (reference sequence). The CDR3 runs to 13 residues. As DNA, the CDR3 is TGTGCCAGCAGTTACTCCCGGGGCGGAGGCTACACCTTC. Translating it yields CASSYSRGGGYTF.

The chain couples TRBV9 to TRBJ1-2; D unresolved. V was pared by 0 bases and J by 2 bases, with 8 bases between. The CDR3 runs to 14 residues. CDR1 and CDR2 from the germline V gene are SGDLS and YYNGEE. CDR3 sequence: CASSVGLQNYGYTF. CDR3 nucleotide sequence: TGTGCCAGCAGCGTAGGTCTACAGAACTATGGCTACACCTTC.

The gene calls are TRBV30 and TRBJ1-1, with a tentative D call TRBD1 (6 bases). Germline-derived CDR1 and CDR2 are GTSNPN and SVGIG (reference sequence). Between the trimmed V and J ends, which lost 0 bases and 7 bases, there was a span of 15 bases. CDR3 length: 14 amino acids. The CDR3 DNA is TGTGCCTGGAGTGTACTAAAGGGGGGGGGTGAAGCTTTCTTT. Translated: CAWSVLKGGGEAFF.

The chain has TRBV28 and TRBJ1-2, with 8 bases lining up with TRBD1. The germline V gene has CDR1 MDHEN and CDR2 SYDVKM. The CDR3 covers 17 residues. V shed 6 bases, J shed 3 bases, and the junction held 15 bases outside the gene matches. The CDR3 protein is CASSPDRTGTGHYGYTF. CDR3 sequence (DNA): TGTGCCAGCAGCCCCGACCGCACCGGGACAGGACACTATGGCTACACCTTC.

The chain combines TRBV11-1 with TRBJ1-3; D remains ambiguous. The V gene's germline CDR1 is SGHAT and CDR2 FQDESV (reference sequence). The CDR3 loop spans 15 amino acids. V shed 5 bases and J shed 3 bases, with 14 bases lying between them. In DNA form, the CDR3 reads TGTGCCAGCAGCCCCGGACTTTTCCTTGGAAACACCATATATTTT. Protein product: CASSPGLFLGNTIYF.

The chain joins TRBV10-3 to TRBJ2-2; D might be TRBD2 (5 bases). CDR3 length equals 14 residues. Trimming shortened V by 4 bases and J by 6 bases, and 12 bases separated the two germline ends. Germline V CDR1 and CDR2: ENHRY, SYGVKD. The CDR3: CAISVVGEAGELFF. As DNA, the CDR3 is TGTGCCATCAGTGTTGTGGGAGAGGCCGGGGAGCTGTTTTTT.

This chain links TRBV9 with TRBJ1-5; 9 nucleotides align to TRBD1. The CDR3 is 17 residues long. The germline gives CDR1 SGDLS, CDR2 YYNGEE. J lost 1 base, V lost 2 bases, and 7 bases had no gene match. In DNA form, the CDR3 reads TGTGCCAGCAGCGTCTGGGACAGGGAAGGGAGCAATCAGCCCCAGCATTTT. Translating gives CASSVWDREGSNQPQHF. The full variable domain, in which reference TRBV9 and TRBJ1-5 provide the parts outside the CDR3, is DSGVTQTPKHLITATGQRVTLRCSPRSGDLSVYWYQQSLDQGLQFLIQYYNGEERAKGNILERFSAQQFPDLHSELNLSSLELGDSALYFCASSVWDREGSNQPQHFGDGTRLSIL.

The chain couples TRBV27 to TRBJ2-1; no clear D gene. There are 15 residues in the CDR3. Between the trimmed V and J ends, which lost 3 bases and 0 bases, there was a span of 9 bases. Germline V gene lookup returns CDR1 MNHEY and CDR2 SMNVEV (reference sequence). CDR3 in amino acids: CASSLNGYSYNEQFF. The CDR3 DNA is TGTGCCAGCAGTTTGAATGGTTACTCCTACAATGAGCAGTTCTTC.

The genes are TRBV19 and TRBJ2-7; 9 bases agree with TRBD2. Germline V lookup: CDR1 LNHDA, CDR2 SQIVND (reference sequence). Trimming at V came to 6 bases and at J to 2 bases, leaving 11 bases not matched to a gene. This CDR3 has 16 residues. CDR3 bases: TGTGCCAGTAGACCCGCGACTAGCGGACTGGCCTACGAGCAGTACTTC. Its protein is CASRPATSGLAYEQYF. Supplemented by reference TRBV19 and TRBJ2-7, the full variable domain reads DGGITQSPKYLFRKEGQNVTLSCEQNLNHDAMYWYRQDPGQGLRLIYYSQIVNDFQKGDIAEGYSVSREKKESFPLTVTSAQKNPTAFYLCASRPATSGLAYEQYFGPGTRLTVT.